The rows below give T cell receptor beta chains drawn from one sample of a study of human T cells and chemical hapten exposure. TCRdb re-analysed the RACE reads in MiXCR, keeping a single row per CDR3 protein. Altogether about 380,000 distinct CDR3 sequences are present, 4% to 5.5% being singletons, with the ten largest covering under 2.5%. Sequenced here: whole blood, sampled in connection with sensitization to the hapten diphenylcyclopropenone (DPC). These receptor sequences come from a woman in her forties or fifties with alopecia areata. Some clones in this sample may be carry-over from other donors' samples. Both conserved end residues are part of each CDR3. The order of the fields is J gene, V gene, D gene, clone size, CDR3 protein, CDR3 DNA. D genes are given only for firm matches. Not all rows give a size; the values are once, few, many and, for expanded clones, a class.

>TRBJ2-7|TRBV28|NA|few
CASTDSRIGYYEQYF
TGTGCCAGCACCGATTCTCGGATAGGGTACTACGAGCAGTACTTC
>TRBJ2-3|TRBV19|NA|NA
CASSLNLGRDTQYF
TGTGCCAGTAGTTTGAACCTTGGGCGGGATACGCAGTATTTT
>TRBJ1-3|TRBV30|NA|many
CAWSGGPGNTIYF
TGTGCCTGGAGTGGGGGCCCCGGAAACACCATATATTTT
>TRBJ1-2|TRBV7-8|TRBD1|few
CASSPRTGKGYTF
TGTGCCAGCAGCCCTAGGACAGGGAAGGGCTACACCTTC
>TRBJ2-7|TRBV6-6|NA|NA
CASSYSSRSYEQYF
TGTGCCAGCAGTTACTCGAGCAGGTCCTACGAGCAGTACTTC
>TRBJ1-4|TRBV6-1|NA|many
CASSERERVHEKLFF
TGTGCCAGCAGTGAACGGGAAAGGGTGCATGAAAAACTGTTTTTT
>TRBJ1-1|TRBV12-3/TRBV12-4|NA|many
CASSLQYNTEAFF
TGTGCCAGCAGTTTACAGTACAACACTGAAGCTTTCTTT
>TRBJ2-3|TRBV7-9|NA|many
CASLKPPHNTQYF
TGTGCCAGCTTGAAACCCCCCCACAATACGCAGTATTTT
>TRBJ2-7|TRBV28|NA|many
CASRDGAYEQYF
TGTGCCAGCAGGGACGGAGCCTACGAGCAGTACTTC
>TRBJ1-1|TRBV7-9|NA|many
CASRPRQSNTEAFF
TGTGCCAGCAGACCTAGACAGAGCAACACTGAAGCTTTCTTT
>TRBJ2-1|TRBV28|TRBD1|many
CASRTPGQGNNEQFF
TGTGCCAGCAGGACTCCGGGACAGGGAAACAATGAGCAGTTCTTC
>TRBJ2-3|TRBV10-1|TRBD1|many
CASSGPPRDRGADTQYF
TGCGCCAGCAGCGGGCCACCCCGGGACAGGGGAGCGGATACGCAGTATTTT
>TRBJ2-7|TRBV12-3/TRBV12-4|NA|few
CASSYRAGAVGEQYF
TGTGCCAGCAGCTACCGGGCGGGGGCGGTAGGCGAGCAGTACTTC
>TRBJ1-3|TRBV11-2|NA|many
CASSRGRGGSGNTIYF
TGTGCCAGCAGCAGGGGAAGAGGGGGTTCGGGAAACACCATATATTTT
>TRBJ2-1|TRBV5-6|NA|few
CASSQLNFEPRGGTYNEQFF
TGTGCCAGCAGCCAATTAAACTTCGAACCCCGCGGAGGAACCTACAATGAGCAGTTCTTC
>TRBJ1-1|TRBV20-1|NA|few
CSARGRLNTEAFF
TGCAGTGCTAGAGGTCGGTTGAACACTGAAGCTTTCTTT
>TRBJ2-7|TRBV20-1|NA|few
CSAPRGGSSYEQYF
TGCAGTGCTCCCAGGGGGGGGTCATCCTACGAGCAGTACTTC
>TRBJ2-2|TRBV6-5|NA|NA
CASSSRGLTGELFF
TGTGCCAGCAGTTCTCGTGGGCTCACCGGGGAGCTGTTTTTT
>TRBJ2-5|TRBV7-2|TRBD2|NA
CASSLSGGAVLETQYF
TGTGCCAGCAGCTTAAGCGGGGGAGCGGTCCTGGAGACCCAGTACTTC
>TRBJ1-4|TRBV7-2|NA|many
CASSPDQAPGGEKLFF
TGTGCCAGCAGCCCCGACCAGGCCCCCGGCGGCGAAAAACTGTTTTTT
>TRBJ2-3|TRBV2|TRBD1|many
CASSRDYRGRTDTQYF
TGTGCCAGCAGCCGAGATTACAGGGGTCGCACAGATACGCAGTATTTT
>TRBJ2-5|TRBV13|NA|many
CASSPPDGPPETQYF
TGTGCCAGCAGCCCGCCGGACGGGCCCCCAGAGACCCAGTACTTC